Below, one T cell receptor (beta chain) is given with its context. Its matching antigen is unknown. The data are from a study of CD8+CD57+ T cells in acquired aplastic anemia. Study-level background: Healthy donor sequencing depth: approximately 9.9 million CD4+, roughly 11 million CD8+ reads.

Genomic DNA, serving as template, underwent TCR beta VDJ and CDR3 profiling. One entry per CDR3 protein results from TCRdb running MiXCR on the reads. Of about 110,000 distinct CDR3 sequences listed, roughly 51% are singletons. Broader study findings: The same twenty-nine CD8+ CDR3 sequences occurred in patients and in controls.

The sequence came from a human donor in good health, serving as a control. The sequenced material came from sorted CD4+, CD8+, or CD8+CD57+ T cells (not recorded which) from PBMCs.

For the CDR3, the DNA is TGTGCCTGGAGTGTACTGGGGGGCAATCAGCCCCAGCATTTT. Translating gives CAWSVLGGNQPQHF. This chain uses TRBV30 with TRBJ1-5; TRBD1 is a possible D gene (5 bases). This CDR3 region has 14 residues. CDR1 is GTSNPN and CDR2 is SVGIG in the germline V gene (reference sequence). Trimming removed 0 bases at V and 2 bases at J, with 8 bases between.